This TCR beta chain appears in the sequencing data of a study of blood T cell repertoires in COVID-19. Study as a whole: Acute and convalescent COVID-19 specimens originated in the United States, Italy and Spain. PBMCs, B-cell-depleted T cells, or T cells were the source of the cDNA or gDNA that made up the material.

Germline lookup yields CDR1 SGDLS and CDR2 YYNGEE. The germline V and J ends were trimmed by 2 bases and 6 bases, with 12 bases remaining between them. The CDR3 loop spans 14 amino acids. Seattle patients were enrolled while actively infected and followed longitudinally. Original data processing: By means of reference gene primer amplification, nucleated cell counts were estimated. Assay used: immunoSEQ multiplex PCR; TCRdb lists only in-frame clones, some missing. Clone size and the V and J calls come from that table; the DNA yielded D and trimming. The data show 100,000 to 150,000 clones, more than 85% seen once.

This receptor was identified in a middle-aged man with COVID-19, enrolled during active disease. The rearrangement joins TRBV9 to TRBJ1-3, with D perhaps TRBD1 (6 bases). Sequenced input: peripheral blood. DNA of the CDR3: TGTGCCAGCAGCGTCACAGGGTCAGAAAACACCATATATTTT. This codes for CASSVTGSENTIYF. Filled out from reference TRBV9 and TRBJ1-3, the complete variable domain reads DSGVTQTPKHLITATGQRVTLRCSPRSGDLSVYWYQQSLDQGLQFLIQYYNGEERAKGNILERFSAQQFPDLHSELNLSSLELGDSALYFCASSVTGSENTIYFGEGSWLTVV.